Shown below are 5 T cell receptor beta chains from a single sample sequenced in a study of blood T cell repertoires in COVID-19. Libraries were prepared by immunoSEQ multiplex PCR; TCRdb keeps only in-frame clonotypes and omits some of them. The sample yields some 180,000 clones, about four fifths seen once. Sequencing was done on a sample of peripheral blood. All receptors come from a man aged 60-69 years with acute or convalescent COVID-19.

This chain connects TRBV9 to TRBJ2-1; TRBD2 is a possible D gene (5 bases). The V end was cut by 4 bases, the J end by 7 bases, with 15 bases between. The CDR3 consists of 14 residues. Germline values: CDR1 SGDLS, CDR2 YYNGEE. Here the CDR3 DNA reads TGTGCCAGCAGCTGGGGAGTAGGTTTGAATGAGCAGTTCTTC. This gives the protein CASSWGVGLNEQFF.

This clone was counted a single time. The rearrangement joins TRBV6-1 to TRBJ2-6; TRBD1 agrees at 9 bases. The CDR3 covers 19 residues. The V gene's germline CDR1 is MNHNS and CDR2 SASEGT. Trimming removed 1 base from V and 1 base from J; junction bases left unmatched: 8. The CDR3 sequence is CASSEVMRQGGSGANVLTF. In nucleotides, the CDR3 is TGTGCCAGCAGTGAAGTAATGAGACAGGGGGGTTCTGGGGCCAACGTCCTGACTTTC.

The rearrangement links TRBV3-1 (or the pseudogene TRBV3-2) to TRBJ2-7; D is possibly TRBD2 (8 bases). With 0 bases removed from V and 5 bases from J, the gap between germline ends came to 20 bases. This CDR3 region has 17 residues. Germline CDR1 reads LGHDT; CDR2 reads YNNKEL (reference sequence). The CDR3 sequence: CASSQDWGRQGLDEQYF. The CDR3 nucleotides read TGTGCCAGCAGCCAAGATTGGGGTAGACAGGGACTAGACGAGCAGTACTTC.

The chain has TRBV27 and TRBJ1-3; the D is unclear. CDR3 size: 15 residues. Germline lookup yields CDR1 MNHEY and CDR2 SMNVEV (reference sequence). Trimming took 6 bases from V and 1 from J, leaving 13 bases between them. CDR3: CASSLGWESGNTIYF. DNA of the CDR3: TGTGCCAGCAGCCTTGGGTGGGAGTCTGGAAACACCATATATTTT.

The CDR3 region has the DNA TGTGCCAGTAGCCAGTACAGGGGGCGCGCACCCCTCCACTTT. Translating it yields CASSQYRGRAPLHF. The chain has TRBV19 and TRBJ1-6; the match to TRBD1 covers 9 bases. CDR1 is LNHDA and CDR2 is SQIVND in the germline V gene (reference sequence). The CDR3 covers 14 residues. V trimming: 6 bases; J trimming: 11 bases; junction bases outside the gene matches: 8. The variable domain in full, with the rest retrieved from reference TRBV19 and TRBJ1-6, is DGGITQSPKYLFRKEGQNVTLSCEQNLNHDAMYWYRQDPGQGLRLIYYSQIVNDFQKGDIAEGYSVSREKKESFPLTVTSAQKNPTAFYLCASSQYRGRAPLHFGNGTRLTVT.